Each of the 22 T cell receptor beta chains below was sequenced from the same sample in a study of cytomegalovirus exposure and HLA in healthy donors. Researchers ran the PCR with 60 Vbeta and 13 Jbeta primers. Assay used: immunoSEQ multiplex PCR; TCRdb lists only in-frame clones, some missing. The sample consists of 150,000 to 200,000 clones, over 70% of them appearing once. The sample was PBMCs. These TCRs come from a woman between 35 and 50 years old in good health and CMV-seronegative.

J is TRBJ2-7 and V is TRBV28, with D perhaps matching TRBD2 (7 bases). V gave up 7 bases and J gave up 4 bases, with 14 bases separating them. The CDR3 extends over 13 amino acids. Germline assignment: CDR1 MDHEN and CDR2 SYDVKM. The CDR3 loop is CASTSGGRYEQYF. In DNA form, the CDR3 reads TGTGCCAGCACCTCGGGGGGCCGGTACGAGCAGTACTTC.

V gene TRBV14 combines with J gene TRBJ2-5; possible D gene TRBD1, 5 bases. V was clipped by 3 bases and J by 3 bases, with 17 bases between them. In germline, CDR1 is SGHDN, CDR2 FVKESK. The CDR3 is 16 residues long. The CDR3 reads CASSHRPRAGKETQYF. In nucleotides, the CDR3 is TGTGCCAGCAGCCACCGTCCCCGGGCAGGGAAAGAGACCCAGTACTTC.

The rearrangement joins TRBV4-2 to TRBJ2-3; 9 bases map to TRBD2. The CDR3 runs to 16 residues. CDR1 is LGHNA and CDR2 is YNFKEQ in the germline V gene. V lost 1 base and J lost 5; bases outside the gene matches: 7. CDR3 sequence reads: CASSQVSGRSGDTQYF. The CDR3 DNA reads as TGTGCCAGCAGCCAAGTTAGCGGGAGAAGTGGAGATACGCAGTATTTT.

This clone was seen only a few times. The J gene is TRBJ2-1, the V gene TRBV11-2; TRBD2 agrees at 8 bases. CDR3 length equals 14 residues. Germline-derived CDR1 and CDR2 are SGHAT and FQNNGV. J was trimmed by 9 bases and V by 2 bases; bases with no gene match: 6. CDR3 residues: CASSLTLAGGEQFF. In DNA, the CDR3 is TGTGCCAGCAGCTTAACCCTAGCGGGCGGTGAGCAGTTCTTC.

The chain is built from TRBV27 and TRBJ2-1; 11 bases fit TRBD1. The CDR3 loop spans 15 amino acids. Germline CDR1 and CDR2: MNHEY and SMNVEV (reference sequence). V trimming: 6 bases; J trimming: 1 base; junction bases outside the gene matches: 2. The CDR3 sequence is CASRDRGLSYNEQFF. CDR3 DNA sequence: TGTGCCAGCAGGGACAGGGGGCTATCCTACAATGAGCAGTTCTTC.

The chain is built from TRBV9 and TRBJ1-5; no reliable D call. CDR3 size: 13 residues. Trimming left V 0 bases short and J 6 bases short, with 7 bases between. Germline lookup yields CDR1 SGDLS and CDR2 YYNGEE. The CDR3 loop reads CASSVDQFQPQHF. The DNA of the CDR3 is TGTGCCAGCAGCGTAGATCAGTTTCAGCCCCAGCATTTT. Looking up the rest from reference TRBV9 and TRBJ1-5 gives the full variable domain: DSGVTQTPKHLITATGQRVTLRCSPRSGDLSVYWYQQSLDQGLQFLIQYYNGEERAKGNILERFSAQQFPDLHSELNLSSLELGDSALYFCASSVDQFQPQHFGDGTRLSIL.

A few counts support this clone. The chain employs TRBV4-3 and TRBJ2-3; TRBD2 matches at 7 bases. The CDR3 is 15 amino acids. The germline CDR1 and CDR2 sequences are LGHNA and YSLEER. J lost 6 bases, V lost 0 bases, and 6 bases had no gene match. The CDR3 loop is CASSQEAGEADTQYF. In DNA, the CDR3 is TGCGCCAGCAGCCAAGAGGCGGGAGAAGCGGATACGCAGTATTTT.

DNA for the CDR3: TGTGCCAGCAGCTGGGGGACAGGGGCTACCTACGAGCAGTACTTC. Protein product: CASSWGTGATYEQYF. The genes are TRBV5-5 and TRBJ2-7; 10 bases fit TRBD1. The CDR3 extends over 15 amino acids. The V gene's germline CDR1 is SGHKS and CDR2 YYEKEE (reference sequence). The V and J ends lost 3 bases and 2 bases, in that order; junction bases with no gene match: 5.

The chain carries TRBV6-4 and TRBJ1-1, with TRBD1 identical over 8 bases. After removal of 5 bases from V and 3 bases from J, the junction contained 5 bases not matched to a gene. The length of the CDR3 is 14 residues. Germline V gene data show CDR1 as MRHNA and CDR2 as SNTAGT. The DNA for the CDR3 is TGTGCCAGCAGTTCAACGACAGGGGACACTGAAGCTTTCTTT. Its protein is CASSSTTGDTEAFF.

The V call is TRBV5-4, the J call TRBJ2-7; 8 nucleotides match TRBD2. Germline V lookup: CDR1 SGHNT, CDR2 YYREEE (reference sequence). The junction had 2 bases not matched to a gene; V was cut back by 0 bases and J by 0 bases. This CDR3 is 15 amino acids long. The CDR3 bases are TGTGCCAGCAGCTTGGACGGGGGGGCCTCCTACGAGCAGTACTTC. It specifies CASSLDGGASYEQYF.

This chain joins TRBV7-2 and TRBJ1-2, with D perhaps matching TRBD1 (5 bases). This CDR3 comprises 17 residues. Germline V gives CDR1 SGHTA, CDR2 FQGNSA. The V end was cut by 1 base, the J end by 1 base, with 16 bases between. DNA for the CDR3: TGTGCCAGCAGCTTAGGAGCTAGACAGCCCTATAACTATGGCTACACCTTC. Encoded protein: CASSLGARQPYNYGYTF.

V gene TRBV19 combines with J gene TRBJ2-1; 9 nucleotides agree with TRBD2. The CDR3 contains 19 residues. Germline CDR1 reads LNHDA; CDR2 reads SQIVND (reference sequence). V lost 5 bases and J lost 9; bases outside the gene matches: 23. The CDR3 coding sequence is TGTGCCAGTAGTCCGAAAACCCTACGACTAGCGGCCGCCCAGGGTGAGCAGTTCTTC. Protein: CASSPKTLRLAAAQGEQFF. The full variable domain, rest sourced from reference TRBV19 and TRBJ2-1, is DGGITQSPKYLFRKEGQNVTLSCEQNLNHDAMYWYRQDPGQGLRLIYYSQIVNDFQKGDIAEGYSVSREKKESFPLTVTSAQKNPTAFYLCASSPKTLRLAAAQGEQFFGPGTRLTVL.

This clone has a handful of counts. The chain uses TRBV7-2 and TRBJ2-5; tentative D call: TRBD2 (5 bases). V was cut by 1 base and J by 6 bases, with 12 bases left in between. The CDR3 totals 14 residues. CDR1 is SGHTA and CDR2 is FQGNSA in the germline V gene. The CDR3 protein is CASSLGGSDKTQYF. As DNA, the CDR3 is TGTGCCAGCAGCTTAGGTGGGAGTGACAAGACCCAGTACTTC.

This clone appeared a few times. The V call is TRBV4-3, the J call TRBJ1-4, with 9 bases aligning to TRBD1. Trimming at V came to 0 bases and at J to 5 bases, leaving 4 bases not matched to a gene. The germline V gene encodes CDR1 LGHNA and CDR2 YSLEER. The CDR3 sequence is 16 residues long. The CDR3 protein is CASSQDKGTGNEKLFF. For the CDR3, the DNA is TGCGCCAGCAGCCAAGATAAAGGGACAGGGAATGAAAAACTGTTTTTT.

The chain has TRBV7-2 and TRBJ2-3; TRBD2 aligns across 8 bases. V shed 5 bases and J 0 bases; nucleotides not matched to a gene: 10. Germline V lookup: CDR1 SGHTA, CDR2 FQGNSA. The CDR3 covers 17 residues. CDR3 in amino acids: CASSPQSGGLSTDTQYF. The CDR3 DNA sequence: TGTGCCAGCAGCCCCCAGAGCGGGGGTCTAAGCACAGATACGCAGTATTTT.

The chain couples TRBV28 to TRBJ2-3, with 7 bases lining up with TRBD2. The V and J ends lost 8 bases and 4 bases, in that order; junction bases with no gene match: 9. The CDR3 is 14 residues long. CDR1 is MDHEN, CDR2 SYDVKM, per germline. In DNA, the CDR3 is TGTGCCAGCGAGACAGCGGGATCGGCAGATACGCAGTATTTT. Translated: CASETAGSADTQYF.

The genes are TRBV7-2 and TRBJ1-1; D is perhaps TRBD1 (6 bases). Germline values: CDR1 SGHTA, CDR2 FQGNSA. V was pared by 0 bases and J by 7 bases, with 15 bases between. The CDR3 extends over 15 amino acids. CDR3 amino acids: CASSLALGGHLEAFF. DNA for the CDR3: TGTGCCAGCAGCTTAGCGCTCGGGGGGCACCTTGAAGCTTTCTTT.

This sequence joins TRBV29-1 and TRBJ2-1, with TRBD2 identical over 11 bases. The V gene's germline CDR1 is SQVTM and CDR2 ANQGSEA. Trimming cost V 3 bases and J 5 bases; bases outside gene matches: 18. The CDR3 consists of 19 residues. CDR3 nucleotides: TGCAGCGTTGAGGGGGGCCGATTAGCGGGAGGGCCTCAGGACAATGAGCAGTTCTTC. It specifies CSVEGGRLAGGPQDNEQFF.

The rearrangement joins TRBV9 to TRBJ1-5; 9 positions match TRBD1. Germline assignment: CDR1 SGDLS and CDR2 YYNGEE. J was trimmed by 4 bases and V by 4 bases; bases with no gene match: 3. The CDR3 totals 14 residues. CDR3 loop: CASSPGQGNQPQHF. The CDR3 DNA sequence: TGTGCCAGCAGCCCAGGACAGGGGAATCAGCCCCAGCATTTT.

This clone was seen only once. Germline and junction disagree at one end, which may indicate a read error. The same CDR3 also results from other DNA sequences found in this sample. J is TRBJ2-2 and V is TRBV15; tentative D call: TRBD2 (6 bases). Germline V CDR1 and CDR2: LNHNV, YYDKDF (reference sequence). This CDR3 is 16 amino acids long. CDR3 region: CATSRGTSRNTGELFF. CDR3 coding DNA: TGTGCCACCAGTAGAGGTACTAGCAGGAACACCGGGGAGCTGTTTTTT.

The rearrangement uses TRBV28 and TRBJ1-5; TRBD1 aligns across 8 bases. After removal of 2 bases from V and 2 bases from J, the junction contained 2 bases not matched to a gene. The CDR3 covers 15 residues. The germline V gene has CDR1 MDHEN and CDR2 SYDVKM. CDR3 coding DNA: TGTGCCAGCAGTTTACTGGGACAGGGCAATCAGCCCCAGCATTTT. Translation: CASSLLGQGNQPQHF.

The gene calls are TRBV5-1 and TRBJ2-5, with D maybe TRBD2 (7 bases). Germline V gene lookup returns CDR1 SGHRS and CDR2 YFSETQ. The CDR3 consists of 15 residues. Trimming left V 2 bases short and J 5 bases short, with 16 bases between. This CDR3 reads CASSLRGGTRETQYF. DNA of the CDR3: TGCGCCAGCAGCTTAAGGGGGGGGACCAGGGAGACCCAGTACTTC.